The 16 T cell receptor beta chains presented below share a single source sample, sequenced in a study of human T cells and chemical hapten exposure. Time point described: pre-sensitization, week 0. Indicated treatment: therapeutic diphenylcyclopropenone sensitization with weekly scalp DPC. TCRdb re-analysed the RACE reads in MiXCR, keeping a single row per CDR3 protein. Among about 42,000 distinct CDR3 sequences listed, approximately 13% were seen once. Sample: whole blood, taken in connection with sensitization to the hapten diphenylcyclopropenone (DPC). These TCRs come from a woman aged 25 to 39 with alopecia areata. Some clones in this sample may be carry-over from other donors' samples.

This clonotype was seen a handful of times. The rearrangement uses TRBV28 and TRBJ1-2; D ambiguous. The CDR3 sequence is 13 residues long. CDR1 and CDR2 from the germline V gene are MDHEN and SYDVKM. The germline V and J ends were trimmed by 4 bases and 7 bases, with 13 bases remaining between them. Here the CDR3 reads CASSSRTSTGYTF. The CDR3 region has the DNA TGTGCCAGCAGTTCAAGGACGTCAACTGGCTACACCTTC.

This clonotype came up many times. The V gene is TRBV14, the J gene TRBJ2-4; D might be TRBD2 (5 bases). CDR3 length equals 13 residues. The V gene's germline CDR1 is SGHDN and CDR2 FVKESK. V gave up 0 bases and J gave up 9 bases, with 9 bases separating them. This CDR3 is CASSQDRGTIQYF. The CDR3 DNA sequence: TGTGCCAGCAGCCAAGATCGGGGTACCATTCAGTACTTC.

Many counts were recorded for this clonotype. The CDR3 region is CASTDAHYEQYF. CDR3 DNA: TGTGCCAGCACTGACGCGCACTACGAGCAGTACTTC. The V and J genes are TRBV28 and TRBJ2-7; D call uncertain. This CDR3 spans 12 amino acids. Germline CDR1 MDHEN, CDR2 SYDVKM. Trimming took 7 bases from V and 3 from J, leaving 10 bases between them.

This clonotype was found many times. The chain has TRBV6-6 and TRBJ2-2; TRBD1 agrees at 8 bases. The V and J ends lost 7 bases and 3 bases, in that order; junction bases with no gene match: 10. CDR1 MNHNY and CDR2 SVGAGI come from the germline V gene (reference sequence). CDR3 length equals 16 residues. Here the CDR3 DNA reads TGTGCCAGCACCATCGACAGGGGAAGAGACACCGGGGAGCTGTTTTTT. Translated, it gives CASTIDRGRDTGELFF.

The chain carries TRBV7-2 and TRBJ2-1, with a possible D match to TRBD2 (5 bases). This CDR3 comprises 15 residues. CDR1 SGHTA and CDR2 FQGNSA come from the germline V gene. V gave up 1 base and J gave up 3 bases, with 10 bases separating them. DNA for the CDR3: TGTGCCAGCAGCTTAGGCTCTAGCTTCTACAATGAGCAGTTCTTC. This codes for CASSLGSSFYNEQFF.

This clonotype was picked up a small number of times. The V gene is TRBV6-2 or TRBV6-3, the J gene TRBJ2-1, with TRBD2 matching 8 bases. V gave up 2 bases and J gave up 4 bases; unmatched junction bases: 7. The CDR3 length is 16 residues. Germline values: CDR1 MNHEY, CDR2 SVGEGT. As DNA, the CDR3 is TGTGCCAGCAGTTACCTTCCTCGCGGGGGGTACAATGAGCAGTTCTTC. Translation gives CASSYLPRGGYNEQFF.

This clonotype showed up many times. V gene TRBV7-9 combines with J gene TRBJ2-1; 12 positions match TRBD2. V lost 5 bases, J lost 9 bases, and 8 bases stayed unmatched. The CDR3 is 15 amino acids. CDR1 and CDR2 from the germline V gene are SEHNR and FQNEAQ (reference sequence). CDR3 residues: CASSLGLAGRGEQFF. The CDR3, as DNA: TGTGCCAGCAGCCTAGGACTAGCGGGACGGGGTGAGCAGTTCTTC.

Many counts were recorded for this clonotype. The gene calls are TRBV30 and TRBJ2-7; TRBD2 matches 8 bases. The V gene end was trimmed by 4 bases and the J gene end by 4 bases; junction bases not matched to a gene: 12. CDR1 and CDR2 from the germline V gene are GTSNPN and SVGIG (reference sequence). This CDR3 spans 15 amino acids. As DNA, the CDR3 is TGTGCCTGGAAAAGCGAGGCGGGAGGATATTACGAGCAGTACTTC. This sequence encodes CAWKSEAGGYYEQYF.

The V and J genes are TRBV29-1 and TRBJ2-3; 10 nucleotides match TRBD2. Trimming removed 7 bases from V and 2 bases from J; junction bases left unmatched: 9. CDR1 is SQVTM, CDR2 ANQGSEA, per germline. The length of the CDR3 is 15 residues. The CDR3 nucleotides are TGCAGCGCCGGAGGGAGCGGGAGGGCCACAGATACGCAGTATTTT. Translating it yields CSAGGSGRATDTQYF.

This clonotype was recorded many times. Its ends do not fully match the called genes, so a read error is possible. In DNA, the CDR3 is TGTGCCAGCACCTTAAGTACCGCGGGGAGAAACACCATATATTTT. This sequence encodes CASTLSTAGRNTIYF. The chain combines TRBV7-8 with TRBJ1-3, with no clear D. This CDR3 is built from 15 residues. Germline V CDR1 and CDR2: SGHVS, FQNEAQ.

This clonotype was counted a few times. The gene calls are TRBV5-4 and TRBJ2-2; D gene unclear. Trimming stripped 4 bases from V and 6 bases from J, with 10 bases between. The CDR3 covers 13 residues. CDR1 is SGHNT, CDR2 YYREEE, per germline (reference sequence). The CDR3 reads CASSGRTSGELFF. CDR3 bases: TGTGCCAGCAGCGGTAGGACCTCCGGGGAGCTGTTTTTT. Full variable domain (outside the CDR3, taken from reference TRBV5-4 and TRBJ2-2): ETGVTQSPTHLIKTRGQQVTLRCSSQSGHNTVSWYQQALGQGPQFIFQYYREEENGRGNFPPRFSGLQFPNYSSELNVNALELDDSALYLCASSGRTSGELFFGEGSRLTVL.

This clonotype has more than one count but fewer than ten. V gene TRBV20-1 combines with J gene TRBJ2-2; 7 bases map to TRBD2. After removal of 6 bases from V and 7 bases from J, the junction contained 11 bases not matched to a gene. The CDR3 contains 14 residues. Germline CDR1 reads DFQATT; CDR2 reads SNEGSKA (reference sequence). The CDR3 region is CSAAWGRVGGELFF. In DNA, the CDR3 is TGCAGTGCCGCCTGGGGGAGGGTCGGCGGGGAGCTGTTTTTT.

The chain employs TRBV30 and TRBJ1-6, with no clear D. Germline V lookup: CDR1 GTSNPN, CDR2 SVGIG (reference sequence). V lost 7 bases and J 7 bases, leaving 11 bases between the germline ends. CDR3 length equals 12 residues. This CDR3 reads CAFHTPNSPLHF. CDR3 coding DNA: TGTGCCTTTCATACCCCGAATTCACCCCTCCACTTT. Using reference TRBV30 and TRBJ1-6 for the parts outside the CDR3, the full variable domain is SQTIHQWPATLVQPVGSPLSLECTVEGTSNPNLYWYRQAAGRGLQLLFYSVGIGQISSEVPQNLSASRPQDRQFILSSKKLLLSDSGFYLCAFHTPNSPLHFGNGTRLTVT.

This clonotype was counted at least ten times. V usage is TRBV7-2 and J usage is TRBJ1-5; the D is unclear. The CDR3 is made up of 13 amino acids. Germline-derived CDR1 and CDR2 are SGHTA and FQGNSA. V lost 2 bases and J 6 bases, leaving 8 bases between the germline ends. CDR3 amino acids: CASSLKESQPQHF. The CDR3 bases are TGTGCCAGCAGCTTAAAAGAGTCTCAGCCCCAGCATTTT.

This clonotype has ten or more counts. The J gene is TRBJ1-3, the V gene TRBV5-5; TRBD1 matches 7 bases. CDR3 length: 15 amino acids. Germline CDR1 is SGHKS and CDR2 is YYEKEE (reference sequence). V lost 2 bases and J lost 2; bases outside the gene matches: 4. In DNA form, the CDR3 reads TGTGCCAGCAGCTTCCGACAGGGTACTGGAAACACCATATATTTT. Protein product: CASSFRQGTGNTIYF.

This chain joins TRBV20-1 and TRBJ2-7, with 11 bases fitting TRBD1. Germline values: CDR1 DFQATT, CDR2 SNEGSKA (reference sequence). The trim removed 0 bases at V and 4 bases at J, leaving 2 bases unmatched. This CDR3 contains 14 residues. For the CDR3, the DNA is TGCAGTGCTAGAGAGCGGGACAGGGGGTACGAGCAGTACTTC. It yields the protein CSARERDRGYEQYF.